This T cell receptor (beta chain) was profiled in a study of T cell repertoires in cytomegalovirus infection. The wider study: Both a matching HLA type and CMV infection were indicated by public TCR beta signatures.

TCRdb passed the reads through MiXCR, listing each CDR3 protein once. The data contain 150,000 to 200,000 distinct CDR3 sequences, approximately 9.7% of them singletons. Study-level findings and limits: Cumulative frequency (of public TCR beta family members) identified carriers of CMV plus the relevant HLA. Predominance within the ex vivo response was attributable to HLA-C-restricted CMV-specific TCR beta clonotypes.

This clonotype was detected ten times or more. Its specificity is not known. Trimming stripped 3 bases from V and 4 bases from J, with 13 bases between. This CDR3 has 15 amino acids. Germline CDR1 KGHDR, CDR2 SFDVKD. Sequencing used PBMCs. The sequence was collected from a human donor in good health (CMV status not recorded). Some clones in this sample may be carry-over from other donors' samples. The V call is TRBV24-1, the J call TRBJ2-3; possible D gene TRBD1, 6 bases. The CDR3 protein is CATSDAFEGADTQYF. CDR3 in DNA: TGTGCCACCAGTGATGCGTTTGAGGGGGCAGATACGCAGTATTTT.